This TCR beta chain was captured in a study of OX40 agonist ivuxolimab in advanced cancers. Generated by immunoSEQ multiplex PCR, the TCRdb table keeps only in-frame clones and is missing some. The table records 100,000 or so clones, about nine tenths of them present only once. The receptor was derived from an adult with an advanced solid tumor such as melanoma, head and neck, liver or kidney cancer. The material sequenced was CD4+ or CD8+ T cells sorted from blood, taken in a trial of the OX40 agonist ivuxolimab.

As DNA, the CDR3 is TGTGCCAGCAGCACTAGAAGTGGGTTAGTGGGGTTGCAGTTCTTC. It specifies CASSTRSGLVGLQFF. V and J are TRBV7-8 and TRBJ2-1; perhaps TRBD2 as D (5 bases). V was clipped by 5 bases and J by 12 bases, with 23 bases between them. The germline V gene has CDR1 SGHVS and CDR2 FQNEAQ. This CDR3 has 15 amino acids.